The TCR beta chain under discussion was sequenced for a study of long-term antiretroviral therapy in people with HIV. Study outcomes and limitations: Repertoire composition at all time points was dominated by clones that had expanded before ART. Controls exceeded HIV repertoires in CDR3 length range.

As for this clone: Its antigen is unidentified.

Germline CDR1 and CDR2: SGHVS and FNYEAQ. The CDR3 sequence is 15 residues long. V lost 0 bases to trimming and J lost 8 bases, with 16 bases between them. It was version v3.0 of the immunoSEQ assay that was run at survey level. Measured with immunoSEQ multiplex PCR; TCRdb has only the in-frame clones, and not every one. The sample comprises 25,000 to 35,000 clones, around nine tenths of which are singletons, and more than 4% rests with the top ten. This clonotype was sampled from a woman between 35 and 50 years old with HIV. The V and J genes are TRBV7-6 and TRBJ1-2, with a weak D call TRBD1 (6 bases). The material sequenced was unsorted PBMCs, taken 5.2 years after starting antiretroviral therapy. In nucleotides, the CDR3 is TGTGCCAGCAGCTTAGCGTCGGGTACAGGGTTAGGCTACACCTTC. Its translation: CASSLASGTGLGYTF.